These 12 T cell receptor beta chains were sequenced from one sample in a study of cytomegalovirus exposure and HLA in healthy donors. Here immunoSEQ multiplex PCR was the method, and the copy in TCRdb shows in-frame clones only, minus some. The data contain about 400,000 clones, around 86% of them singletons. The specimen was PBMCs. The receptors were sampled from a woman between 18 and 29 years old in good health and CMV-seronegative.

The chain links TRBV2 to TRBJ2-5; 9 bases line up with TRBD2. Unmatched junction bases numbered 13, after V lost 6 bases and J lost 5 bases. CDR1 and CDR2 from the germline V gene are SNHLY and FYNNEI. This CDR3 is built from 16 residues. CDR3 residues: CASRLDWRGGGETQYF. DNA for the CDR3: TGTGCCAGCAGACTCGACTGGCGGGGGGGCGGTGAGACCCAGTACTTC.

The chain combines TRBV5-8 with TRBJ1-5; a weak D match, TRBD1 (6 bases). Per germline, CDR1 SGHTS and CDR2 YDEGEE. There are 15 residues in the CDR3. Trimming stripped 0 bases from V and 4 bases from J, with 11 bases between. The CDR3 is CASSLEPRGNQPQHF. In DNA form, the CDR3 reads TGTGCCAGCAGCTTGGAACCCAGGGGTAATCAGCCCCAGCATTTT.

This clone was observed a single time. Here the CDR3 reads CASSDPPLEEYF. The CDR3 DNA is TGTGCCAGCAGTGACCCCCCGCTTGAGGAGTATTTT. The chain has TRBV2 and TRBJ2-3; no reliable D call. Germline V gives CDR1 SNHLY, CDR2 FYNNEI. This CDR3 has 12 amino acids. V was cut by 3 bases and J by 13 bases, with 14 bases left in between.

V usage is TRBV5-1 and J usage is TRBJ1-4; weak D call: TRBD1 (6 bases). The CDR3 length is 14 residues. CDR1 is SGHRS, CDR2 YFSETQ, per germline. V lost 3 bases, J lost 8 bases, and 14 bases lay in between. CDR3 DNA sequence: TGCGCCAGCAGCTCGCTACAGGGACCGGAAAAACTGTTTTTT. Residues: CASSSLQGPEKLFF.

The rearrangement uses TRBV5-6 and TRBJ1-6, with 7 bases lining up with TRBD1. The V and J ends lost 4 bases and 4 bases, in that order; junction bases with no gene match: 11. The CDR3 is 17 residues long. The germline V gene has CDR1 SGHDT and CDR2 YYEEEE. CDR3 bases: TGTGCCAGCAGCGCGACCCGGACAGGATCTTATAATTCACCCCTCCACTTT. This codes for CASSATRTGSYNSPLHF.

This chain links TRBV2 with TRBJ2-5, with 7 bases identical to TRBD1. Looked up from germline, CDR1 is SNHLY and CDR2 is FYNNEI. J gave up 1 base and V 6 bases, and 5 bases lay outside the gene matches. This CDR3 is 14 amino acids long. Here the CDR3 DNA reads TGTGCCAGCAGGGGGGACAGACTCCAAGAGACCCAGTACTTC. Its protein product is CASRGDRLQETQYF.

A remark on this clone: The sample contains more than one DNA sequence encoding this CDR3. V is TRBV4-2 and J is TRBJ1-5; perhaps TRBD1 as D (5 bases). Germline CDR1 and CDR2: LGHNA and YNFKEQ. V lost 0 bases and J 4 bases, leaving 7 bases between the germline ends. The length of the CDR3 is 14 residues. CDR3 sequence reads: CASSQDRGNQPQHF. The CDR3 DNA sequence: TGTGCCAGCAGCCAAGATCGGGGGAATCAGCCCCAGCATTTT.

V usage is TRBV19 and J usage is TRBJ1-5, with TRBD1 as a possible D gene (5 bases). Germline lookup yields CDR1 LNHDA and CDR2 SQIVND (reference sequence). The CDR3 is 15 residues long. Deletions cut 4 bases from V and 0 bases from J, with 10 bases between. The CDR3 DNA is TGTGCCAGTAGTACGGGGGGTTATAGCAATCAGCCCCAGCATTTT. Translating it yields CASSTGGYSNQPQHF.

The chain has TRBV9 and TRBJ2-1; 9 nucleotides match TRBD1. V trimming: 3 bases; J trimming: 4 bases; junction bases outside the gene matches: 11. The CDR3 extends over 17 amino acids. Germline CDR1 is SGDLS and CDR2 is YYNGEE. Here the CDR3 reads CASSASRTGDRYNEQFF. The CDR3 DNA reads as TGTGCCAGCAGCGCATCCAGGACAGGGGACCGATACAATGAGCAGTTCTTC.

The chain is built from TRBV19 and TRBJ2-1; 8 positions agree with TRBD2. This CDR3 spans 16 amino acids. CDR1 is LNHDA and CDR2 is SQIVND in the germline V gene (reference sequence). V lost 7 bases, J lost 3 bases, and 11 bases stayed unmatched. The CDR3 sequence: CASKVVAGLSYNEQFF. The CDR3 nucleotides are TGTGCCAGTAAAGTGGTAGCGGGGCTTAGCTACAATGAGCAGTTCTTC.

The chain links TRBV2 to TRBJ2-1; no clear D gene. Germline V CDR1 and CDR2: SNHLY, FYNNEI. The V gene lost 7 bases and the J gene lost 5 bases, with 12 bases spanning the gap. This CDR3 region has 13 residues. CDR3 DNA: TGTGCCAGCACGGTAATAGCCGACAATGAGCAGTTCTTC. Protein product: CASTVIADNEQFF.

V is TRBV30 and J is TRBJ1-4; 12 nucleotides match TRBD1. CDR1 is GTSNPN, CDR2 SVGIG, per germline (reference sequence). The CDR3 length is 14 residues. With V trimmed by 1 base and J by 8 bases, 2 bases remained unmatched. The CDR3 loop is CAWSAGQGAEKLFF. The CDR3 bases are TGTGCCTGGAGTGCGGGACAGGGGGCCGAAAAACTGTTTTTT.